Here is one T cell receptor (beta chain) with its context. The repertoire was sequenced with immunoSEQ multiplex PCR; TCRdb's copy has only in-frame clones and lacks some. Among a few hundred thousand clones, just over 85% were seen once, and the ten largest hold about 0.8%. The sample is drawn from a study of cytomegalovirus exposure and HLA in healthy donors. Germline loops: CDR1 SGHNT, CDR2 YYREEE (reference sequence). The CDR3 runs 14 residues. V was pared by 4 bases and J by 6 bases, with 17 bases between. This chain uses TRBV5-4 with TRBJ2-7; maybe TRBD1 (5 bases). This sequence originates from a woman aged 18-29 years in good health and CMV-seronegative. Sequenced input: PBMCs. CDR3 sequence reads: CASSLDIASLEQYF. The CDR3 DNA sequence: TGTGCCAGCAGCCTGGACATCGCTAGTCTCGAGCAGTACTTC.